This section outlines one TCR beta chain sequence together with its context. Its specificity is not known. The data were obtained in a study of shared clonotypes between healthy human individuals. General study results and limits: Represented diversity (both genetic and exposure-history) was limited by the small number of donors. Compared with clonotypes that all four donors shared, non-shared clonotypes had lower generation probabilities.

Clones were read by immunoSEQ multiplex PCR, and TCRdb kept only the in-frame ones, dropping some. The profile covers more than 500,000 clones, with approximately 95% appearing a single time and 0.05% to 0.08% taken by the ten largest. The sample taken for sequencing was naive CD4+ T cells sorted from blood. Subset of the sample: CD45RA+ positively selected. The receptor comes from a woman aged 30 to 39 in good health.

DNA of the CDR3: TGCAGTGCTATAGGAGGAGAGACCCAGTACTTC. Translating gives CSAIGGETQYF. The genes are TRBV20-1 and TRBJ2-5; a weak D match, TRBD2 (5 bases). The germline V gene encodes CDR1 DFQATT and CDR2 SNEGSKA (reference sequence). This CDR3 is built from 11 residues. The germline V and J ends were trimmed by 4 bases and 4 bases, with 7 bases remaining between them.